The entry that follows covers one T cell receptor (beta chain) sequence. Germline V lookup: CDR1 MGHRA, CDR2 YSYEKL. The CDR3 is 17 amino acids. The ends were cut back, 1 base at V and 7 bases at J, with 20 bases in the middle. The sample belongs to a study of PD-1 blockade in classical Hodgkin lymphoma. Time point in this sample: cycle 4 day 1 (C4D1), after more than five weeks of nivolumab. All the patients suffered relapse after autologous stem cell transplantation, and brentuximab vedotin exposure differed. Measured with immunoSEQ multiplex PCR; TCRdb has only the in-frame clones, and not every one. The table lists roughly 100,000 clones, about 92% of them singletons.

The sequence was obtained from a human donor with classical Hodgkin lymphoma. The rearrangement links TRBV4-1 to TRBJ2-1, with D uncertain. Here the sequenced sample was peripheral blood mononuclear cells (PBMCs), taken before the fourth cycle of nivolumab. This chain's CDR3 is CASSQAPPGPQANEQFF. The CDR3 DNA reads as TGCGCCAGCAGCCAAGCTCCCCCGGGCCCTCAGGCAAATGAGCAGTTCTTC.